Below, one T cell receptor (beta chain) is given with its context. Some clones are missing from TCRdb's copy, which holds only in-frame ones; the method was immunoSEQ multiplex PCR. The table has 110,000 to 150,000 clones, more than 75% seen once. CDR1 MNHEY and CDR2 SVGAGI come from the germline V gene. The V end was cut by 0 bases, the J end by 3 bases, with 9 bases between. The CDR3 consists of 15 residues. This entry comes from a study of blood T cell repertoires in COVID-19. The chain is built from TRBV6-5 and TRBJ2-1, with D tentatively TRBD2 (6 bases). The sequence derives from a man between 60 and 70 years old with acute or convalescent COVID-19. Input material: peripheral blood. CDR3 in DNA: TGTGCCAGCAGTTACTCGGGGACTTTCTACAATGAGCAGTTCTTC. Translated: CASSYSGTFYNEQFF.